These T cell receptor beta chains were read from a single sample in a study of Graves' ophthalmopathy and Graves' hyperthyroidism. TCRdb analysed the multiplex PCR reads with MiXCR anew, one entry per CDR3 protein. Of 40,000 to 50,000 distinct CDR3 sequences in the sample, roughly half were seen once. Sequencing input: peripheral blood. These receptors all come from an adult man with Graves' ophthalmopathy. Both conserved end residues are part of each CDR3. A D gene is named only where the DNA matches it firmly. Clone size is given for some rows only: seen once, a few or many times, or a class if the clone is expanded.

v_call	j_call	clone_size	d_call	cdr3_aa	cdr3_nt
TRBV6-1	TRBJ1-1	many	.	CASSEAVRMNTEAFF	TGTGCCAGCAGTGAAGCGGTCAGAATGAACACTGAAGCTTTCTTT
TRBV28	TRBJ2-3	many	.	CASSFFREDTDTQYF	TGTGCCAGCAGTTTCTTTCGGGAAGACACAGATACGCAGTATTTT
TRBV6-2/TRBV6-3	TRBJ1-1	many	.	CASSLTGNTEAFF	TGTGCCAGCAGTTTGACAGGGAACACTGAAGCTTTCTTT
TRBV20-1	TRBJ2-6	.	TRBD1	CSAREQGAGGANVLTF	TGCAGTGCTAGGGAGCAGGGGGCAGGGGGGGCCAACGTCCTGACTTTC
TRBV2	TRBJ2-1	medium-sized	.	CASRSRTYNEQFF	TGTGCCAGTCGTTCTCGGACCTACAATGAGCAGTTCTTC
TRBV5-1	TRBJ2-2	.	TRBD1	CASSLRGQGSGELFF	TGCGCCAGCAGCTTGAGGGGACAGGGCTCCGGGGAGCTGTTTTTT
TRBV4-2	TRBJ2-5	many	.	CASSQELGAETQYF	TGTGCCAGCAGCCAGGAGCTAGGGGCGGAGACCCAGTACTTC
TRBV24-1	TRBJ2-5	.	TRBD2	CATSDFSSGRWQETQYF	TGTGCCACCAGTGATTTCTCTAGCGGGAGGTGGCAAGAGACCCAGTACTTC
TRBV4-3	TRBJ2-1	once	TRBD2	CASSQGTGGYNEQFF	TGCGCCAGCAGCCAAGGGACGGGAGGTTACAATGAGCAGTTCTTC
TRBV19	TRBJ1-1	many	.	CASSEDRTNTEAFF	TGTGCCAGTAGTGAGGACAGAACGAACACTGAAGCTTTCTTT
TRBV7-6	TRBJ1-5	.	TRBD1	CASSLRQGAKPQHF	TGTGCCAGCAGCTTGAGGCAGGGGGCTAAGCCCCAGCATTTT
TRBV27	TRBJ1-5	.	.	CASSFGGANSNRPQHF	TGTGCCAGCAGTTTCGGGGGAGCAAATAGCAATCGGCCCCAGCATTTT
TRBV25-1	TRBJ2-1	once	TRBD1	CARDPGTGVNEQFF	TGTGCTAGAGACCCCGGGACAGGGGTCAATGAGCAGTTCTTC
TRBV20-1	TRBJ1-6	.	.	CSATGNGVNSPLHF	TGCAGTGCTACCGGGAACGGGGTAAATTCACCCCTCCACTTT
TRBV12-3/TRBV12-4	TRBJ1-5	.	TRBD1	CASVRQGAGQPQHF	TGTGCCAGCGTTCGACAGGGGGCGGGTCAGCCCCAGCATTTT
TRBV12-3/TRBV12-4	TRBJ2-7	.	TRBD1	CASSSGTVGYEQYF	TGTGCCAGCAGTTCCGGGACAGTAGGTTACGAGCAGTACTTC
TRBV9	TRBJ2-6	.	.	CASSVDEGLGANVLTF	TGTGCCAGCAGCGTAGATGAGGGGCTTGGGGCCAACGTCCTGACTTTC
TRBV20-1	TRBJ2-3	medium-sized	.	CSASGITDTQYF	TGCAGTGCTAGCGGGATCACAGATACGCAGTATTTT
TRBV28	TRBJ1-1	.	.	CASSPNPRTVALNTEAFF	TGTGCCAGCAGTCCAAACCCCAGGACAGTAGCTTTGAACACTGAAGCTTTCTTT
TRBV28	TRBJ1-5	.	.	CASSLGFGQPQHF	TGTGCCAGCAGTTTAGGATTTGGGCAGCCCCAGCATTTT
TRBV25-1	TRBJ1-5	.	.	CASSLSGTDGNQPQHF	TGTGCCAGCAGCTTGTCAGGGACGGATGGCAATCAGCCCCAGCATTTT
TRBV10-3	TRBJ1-2	few	TRBD1	CAISEGDRGHGYTF	TGTGCCATCAGTGAGGGGGACAGGGGCCATGGCTACACCTTC
TRBV6-4	TRBJ2-1	many	.	CASSAWGEGEQFF	TGTGCCAGCAGCGCGTGGGGCGAGGGTGAGCAGTTCTTC
TRBV14	TRBJ1-3	.	.	CASSQERGHSGNTIYF	TGTGCCAGCAGCCAAGAGCGGGGCCACTCTGGAAACACCATATATTTT
TRBV20-1	TRBJ2-1	many	TRBD2	CSAVPSGRAGNEQFF	TGCAGTGCTGTCCCTAGCGGGAGGGCCGGCAATGAGCAGTTCTTC
TRBV12-3/TRBV12-4	TRBJ2-1	many	TRBD1	CASSQGVSRYNEQFF	TGTGCCAGCAGCCAGGGGGTCTCGCGATACAATGAGCAGTTCTTC
TRBV5-1	TRBJ2-3	many	.	CASSLHSSTDTQYF	TGCGCCAGCAGCTTACACTCTAGCACAGATACGCAGTATTTT
TRBV7-2	TRBJ2-3	many	TRBD2	CASSRELAVSTDTQYF	TGTGCCAGCAGCCGGGAACTAGCGGTGAGCACAGATACGCAGTATTTT
TRBV6-6	TRBJ1-4	many	.	CASSGGGSWKKLFF	TGTGCCAGCAGTGGGGGGGGGTCGTGGAAAAAACTGTTTTTT
TRBV6-2/TRBV6-3	TRBJ1-1	.	.	CASSYGTCPEFFF	TGTGCCAGCAGTTATGGGACATGCCCTGAGTTTTTCTTT